In its sample, the clone carrying this T cell receptor (beta chain) was seen many times. Its antigen is unknown. Peripheral blood was collected from the related graft donor on the marrow donation day. The data originate from a study of T cells after posttransplantation cyclophosphamide. Study-level results: TRB overlap between skin or GI tissue T cells and blood was limited. TRB clonality was highly associated with recipient CMV seropositivity and reactivation.

Produced via immunoSEQ multiplex PCR; TCRdb's table is partial and in-frame only. The table lists tens of thousands of clones, no singletons, with about 2.5% in the top ten. The CDR3 is 14 residues long. Unmatched junction bases numbered 10, after V lost 5 bases and J lost 7 bases. Germline values: CDR1 MNHEY, CDR2 SVGAGI. This chain uses TRBV6-5 with TRBJ1-2; TRBD1 agrees at 7 bases. Material: PBMCs. This clonotype was sampled from a woman aged 60-75 years in good health, CMV-negative, and a related stem cell transplant donor. This CDR3 reads CASSPLDRLSGYTF. The DNA of the CDR3 is TGTGCCAGCAGTCCCTTGGACAGGCTGAGTGGCTACACCTTC.